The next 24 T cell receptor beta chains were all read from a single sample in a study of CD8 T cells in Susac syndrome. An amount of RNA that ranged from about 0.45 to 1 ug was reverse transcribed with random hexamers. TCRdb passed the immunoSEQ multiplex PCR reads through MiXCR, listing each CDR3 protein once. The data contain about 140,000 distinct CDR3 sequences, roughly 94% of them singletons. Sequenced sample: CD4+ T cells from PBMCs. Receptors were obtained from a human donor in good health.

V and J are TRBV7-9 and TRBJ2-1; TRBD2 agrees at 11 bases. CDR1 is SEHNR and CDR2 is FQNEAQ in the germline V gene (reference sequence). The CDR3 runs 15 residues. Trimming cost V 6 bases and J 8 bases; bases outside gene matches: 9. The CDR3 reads CASSLPNSGRDEQFF. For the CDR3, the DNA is TGTGCCAGCAGTTTACCGAATAGCGGGAGGGATGAGCAGTTCTTC.

The CDR3 sequence: CASSFRTSARTSRETQYF. DNA for the CDR3: TGTGCCAGCAGTTTTCGGACCTCGGCCCGGACTAGCCGGGAGACCCAGTACTTC. The chain has TRBV27 and TRBJ2-5; 8 bases match TRBD2. Germline CDR1 is MNHEY and CDR2 is SMNVEV (reference sequence). The CDR3 has 18 amino acids. The trim removed 3 bases at V and 5 bases at J, leaving 17 bases unmatched.

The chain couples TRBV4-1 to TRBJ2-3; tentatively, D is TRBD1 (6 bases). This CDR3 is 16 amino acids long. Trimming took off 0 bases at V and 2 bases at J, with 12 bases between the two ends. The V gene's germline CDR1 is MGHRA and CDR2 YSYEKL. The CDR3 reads CASSQDGTWVTDTQYF. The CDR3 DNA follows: TGCGCCAGCAGCCAAGATGGGACATGGGTCACAGATACGCAGTATTTT.

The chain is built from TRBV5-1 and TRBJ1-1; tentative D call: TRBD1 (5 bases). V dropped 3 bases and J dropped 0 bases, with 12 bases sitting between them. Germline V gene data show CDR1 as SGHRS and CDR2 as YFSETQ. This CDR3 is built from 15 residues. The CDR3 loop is CASSSRVSMNTEAFF. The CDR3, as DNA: TGCGCCAGCAGCTCCAGGGTTAGCATGAACACTGAAGCTTTCTTT.

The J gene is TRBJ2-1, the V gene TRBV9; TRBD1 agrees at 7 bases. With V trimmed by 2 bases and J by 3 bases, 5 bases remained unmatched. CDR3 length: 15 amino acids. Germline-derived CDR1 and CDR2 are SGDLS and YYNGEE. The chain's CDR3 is CASSVRDRIYNEQFF. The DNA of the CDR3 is TGTGCCAGCAGCGTCCGGGACAGAATCTACAATGAGCAGTTCTTC.

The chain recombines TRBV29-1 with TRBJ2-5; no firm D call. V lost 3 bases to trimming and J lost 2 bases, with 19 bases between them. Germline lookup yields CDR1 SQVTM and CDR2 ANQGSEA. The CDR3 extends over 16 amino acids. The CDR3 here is CSVDVLGDRSQETQYF. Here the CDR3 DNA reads TGCAGCGTTGACGTCCTCGGAGACCGCTCACAAGAGACCCAGTACTTC.

CDR3 DNA: TGCAGTGCTAGGGTCTCTCGGGGATACACAGAGACCCAGTACTTC. This translates into CSARVSRGYTETQYF. V and J are TRBV20-1 and TRBJ2-5; D may be TRBD2 (5 bases). V gave up 3 bases and J gave up 4 bases, with 18 bases separating them. This CDR3 has 15 amino acids. Per germline, CDR1 DFQATT and CDR2 SNEGSKA (reference sequence).

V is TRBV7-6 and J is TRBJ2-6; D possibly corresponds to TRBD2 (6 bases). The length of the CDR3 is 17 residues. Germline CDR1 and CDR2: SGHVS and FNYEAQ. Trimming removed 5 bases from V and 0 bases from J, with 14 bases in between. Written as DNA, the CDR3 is TGTGCCAGCAGCCTCGGGACTGCTAGCTCTGGGGCCAACGTCCTGACTTTC. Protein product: CASSLGTASSGANVLTF.

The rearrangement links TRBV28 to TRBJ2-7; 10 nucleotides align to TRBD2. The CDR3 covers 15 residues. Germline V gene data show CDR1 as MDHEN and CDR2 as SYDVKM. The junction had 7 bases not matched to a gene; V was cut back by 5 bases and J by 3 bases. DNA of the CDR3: TGTGCCAGCAGTCACAAAATAGCGGGAGGCTACGAGCAGTACTTC. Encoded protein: CASSHKIAGGYEQYF.

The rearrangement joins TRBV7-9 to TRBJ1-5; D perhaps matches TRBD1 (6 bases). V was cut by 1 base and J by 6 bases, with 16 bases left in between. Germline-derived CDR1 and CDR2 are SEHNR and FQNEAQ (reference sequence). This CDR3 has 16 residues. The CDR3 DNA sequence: TGTGCCAGCAGCTTAGAGCGGGGGGAAGGGGGTCAGCCCCAGCATTTT. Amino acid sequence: CASSLERGEGGQPQHF.

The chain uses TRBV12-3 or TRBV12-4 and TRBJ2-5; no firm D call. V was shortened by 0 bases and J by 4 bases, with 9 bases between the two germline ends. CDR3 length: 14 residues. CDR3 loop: CASSLAAIGETQYF. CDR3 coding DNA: TGTGCCAGCAGTTTAGCGGCGATAGGAGAGACCCAGTACTTC.

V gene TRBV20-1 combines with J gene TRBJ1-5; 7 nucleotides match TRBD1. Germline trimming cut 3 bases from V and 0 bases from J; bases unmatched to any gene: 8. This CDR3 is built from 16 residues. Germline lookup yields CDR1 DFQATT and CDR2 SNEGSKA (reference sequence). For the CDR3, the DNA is TGCAGTGCTAGCGACAGGGAAGGGGATAGCAATCAGCCCCAGCATTTT. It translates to CSASDREGDSNQPQHF.

CDR3 protein: CSAQTGGVGTEAFF. The CDR3 DNA is TGCAGTGCCCAAACTGGGGGGGTGGGCACTGAAGCTTTCTTT. The chain joins TRBV20-1 to TRBJ1-1; D may be TRBD1 (5 bases). The CDR3 spans 14 residues. Trimming removed 6 bases from V and 4 bases from J, with 18 bases in between. CDR1 and CDR2 from the germline V gene are DFQATT and SNEGSKA (reference sequence).

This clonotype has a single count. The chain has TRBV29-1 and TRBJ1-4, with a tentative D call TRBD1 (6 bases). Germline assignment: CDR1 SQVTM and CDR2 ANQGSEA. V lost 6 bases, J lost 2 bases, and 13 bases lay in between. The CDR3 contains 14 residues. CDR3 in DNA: TGCAGCGTAGGCTCGGGGGCCACTAATGAAAAACTGTTTTTT. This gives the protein CSVGSGATNEKLFF.

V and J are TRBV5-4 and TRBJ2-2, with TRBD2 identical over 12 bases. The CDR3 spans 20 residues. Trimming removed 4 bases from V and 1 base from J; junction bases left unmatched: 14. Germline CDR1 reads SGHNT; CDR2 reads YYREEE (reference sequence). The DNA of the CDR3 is TGTGCCAGCAGCGGATTTCCGGGACTAGCGGGCCGACGGAACACCGGGGAGCTGTTTTTT. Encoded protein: CASSGFPGLAGRRNTGELFF.

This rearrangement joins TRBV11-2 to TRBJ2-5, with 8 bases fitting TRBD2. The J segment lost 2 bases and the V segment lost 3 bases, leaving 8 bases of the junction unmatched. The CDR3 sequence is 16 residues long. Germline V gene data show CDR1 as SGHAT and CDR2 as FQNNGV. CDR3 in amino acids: CASSFRGGRGQETQYF. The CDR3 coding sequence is TGTGCCAGCAGCTTTCGGGGGGGGCGAGGTCAAGAGACCCAGTACTTC.

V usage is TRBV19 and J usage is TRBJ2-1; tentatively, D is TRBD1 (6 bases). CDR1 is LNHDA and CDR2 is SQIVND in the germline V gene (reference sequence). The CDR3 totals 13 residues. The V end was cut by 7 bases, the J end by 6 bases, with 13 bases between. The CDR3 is CASKHRDLNEQFF. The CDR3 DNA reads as TGTGCCAGTAAGCACAGGGACCTCAATGAGCAGTTCTTC.

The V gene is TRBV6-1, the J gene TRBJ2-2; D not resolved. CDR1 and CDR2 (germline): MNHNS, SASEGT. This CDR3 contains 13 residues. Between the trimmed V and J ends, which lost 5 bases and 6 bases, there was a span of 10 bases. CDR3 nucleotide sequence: TGTGCCAGCAGTCAGGAGTGGGCCGGGGAGCTGTTTTTT. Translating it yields CASSQEWAGELFF.

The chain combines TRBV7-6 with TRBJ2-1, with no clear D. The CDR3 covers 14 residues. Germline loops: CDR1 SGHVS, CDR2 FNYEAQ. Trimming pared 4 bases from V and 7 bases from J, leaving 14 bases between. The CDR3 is CASSSIGPQNEQFF. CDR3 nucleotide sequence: TGTGCCAGCAGCTCCATAGGCCCTCAAAATGAGCAGTTCTTC. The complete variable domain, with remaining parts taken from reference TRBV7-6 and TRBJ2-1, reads GAGVSQSPRYKVTKRGQDVALRCDPISGHVSLYWYRQALGQGPEFLTYFNYEAQQDKSGLPNDRFSAERPEGSISTLTIQRTEQRDSAMYRCASSSIGPQNEQFFGPGTRLTVL.

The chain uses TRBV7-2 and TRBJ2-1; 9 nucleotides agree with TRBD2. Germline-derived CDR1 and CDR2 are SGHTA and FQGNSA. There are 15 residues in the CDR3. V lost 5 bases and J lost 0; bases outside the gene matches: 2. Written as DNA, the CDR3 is TGTGCCAGCAGCGGGGGACTAGCCTCCTACAATGAGCAGTTCTTC. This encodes CASSGGLASYNEQFF.

The CDR3 region has the DNA TGTGCCATCGACAGTTACTACGAGCAGTACTTC. Residues: CAIDSYYEQYF. The J gene is TRBJ2-7, the V gene TRBV6-1; possibly TRBD1 for D (5 bases). Trimming shortened V by 10 bases and J by 3 bases, and 10 bases separated the two germline ends. The germline V gene has CDR1 MNHNS and CDR2 SASEGT. The CDR3 is 11 amino acids.

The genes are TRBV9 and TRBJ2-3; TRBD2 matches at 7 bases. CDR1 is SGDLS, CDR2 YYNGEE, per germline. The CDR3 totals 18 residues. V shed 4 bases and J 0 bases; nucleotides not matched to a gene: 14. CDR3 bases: TGTGCCAGCAGCAGGATAGCGGGCGGATTCCGTAGCACAGATACGCAGTATTTT. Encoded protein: CASSRIAGGFRSTDTQYF.

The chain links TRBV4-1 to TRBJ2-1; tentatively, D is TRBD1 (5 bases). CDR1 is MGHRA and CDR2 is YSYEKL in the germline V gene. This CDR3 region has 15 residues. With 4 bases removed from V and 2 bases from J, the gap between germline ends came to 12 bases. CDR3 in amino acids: CASSLQGGAYNEQFF. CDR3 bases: TGCGCCAGCAGCCTCCAGGGTGGGGCCTACAATGAGCAGTTCTTC.

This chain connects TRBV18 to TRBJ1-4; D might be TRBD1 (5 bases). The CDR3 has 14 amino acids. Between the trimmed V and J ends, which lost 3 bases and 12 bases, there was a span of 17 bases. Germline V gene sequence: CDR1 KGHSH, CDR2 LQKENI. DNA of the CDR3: TGTGCCAGCTCACCTGGGACGGCCCAAAGGGAACTGTTTTTT. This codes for CASSPGTAQRELFF.